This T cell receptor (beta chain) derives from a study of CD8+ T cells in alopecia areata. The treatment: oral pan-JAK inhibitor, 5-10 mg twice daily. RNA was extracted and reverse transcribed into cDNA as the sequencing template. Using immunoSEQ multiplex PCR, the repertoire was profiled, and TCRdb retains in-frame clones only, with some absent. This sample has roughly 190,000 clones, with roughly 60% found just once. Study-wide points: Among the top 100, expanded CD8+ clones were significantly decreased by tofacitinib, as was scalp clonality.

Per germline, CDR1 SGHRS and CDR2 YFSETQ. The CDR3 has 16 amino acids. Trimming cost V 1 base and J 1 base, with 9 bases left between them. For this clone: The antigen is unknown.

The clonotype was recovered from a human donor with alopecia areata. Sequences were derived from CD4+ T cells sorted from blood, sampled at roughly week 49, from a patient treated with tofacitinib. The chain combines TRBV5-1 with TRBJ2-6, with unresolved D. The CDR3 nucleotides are TGCGCCAGCAGCTTGTCCGGCCAGTCTGGGGCCAACGTCCTGACTTTC. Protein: CASSLSGQSGANVLTF. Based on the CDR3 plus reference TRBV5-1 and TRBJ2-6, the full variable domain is KAGVTQTPRYLIKTRGQQVTLSCSPISGHRSVSWYQQTPGQGLQFLFEYFSETQRNKGNFPGRFSGRQFSNSRSEMNVSTLELGDSALYLCASSLSGQSGANVLTFGAGSRLTVL.